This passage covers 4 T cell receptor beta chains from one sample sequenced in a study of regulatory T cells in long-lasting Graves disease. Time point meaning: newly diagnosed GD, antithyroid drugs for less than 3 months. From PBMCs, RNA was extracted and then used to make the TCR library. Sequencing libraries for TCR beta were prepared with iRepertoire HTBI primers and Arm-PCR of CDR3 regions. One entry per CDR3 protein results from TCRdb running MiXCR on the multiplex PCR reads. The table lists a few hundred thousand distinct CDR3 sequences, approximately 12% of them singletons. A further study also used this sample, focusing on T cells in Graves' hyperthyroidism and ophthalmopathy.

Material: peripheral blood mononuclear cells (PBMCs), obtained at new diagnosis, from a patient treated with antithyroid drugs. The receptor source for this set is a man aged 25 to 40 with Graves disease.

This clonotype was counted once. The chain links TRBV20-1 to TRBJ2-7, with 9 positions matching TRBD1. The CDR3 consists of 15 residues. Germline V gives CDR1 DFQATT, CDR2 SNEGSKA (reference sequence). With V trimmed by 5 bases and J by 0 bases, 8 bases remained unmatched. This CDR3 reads CSAPHGTGSSYEQYF. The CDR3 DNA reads TGCAGTGCTCCCCACGGGACAGGGAGCTCCTACGAGCAGTACTTC.

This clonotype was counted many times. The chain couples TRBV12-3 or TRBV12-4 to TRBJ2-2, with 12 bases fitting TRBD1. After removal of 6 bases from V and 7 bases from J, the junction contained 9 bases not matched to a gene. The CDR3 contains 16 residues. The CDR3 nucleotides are TGTGCCAGCAGGAAACCGGGACAGGGGGCGATCGGGGAGCTGTTTTTT. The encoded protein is CASRKPGQGAIGELFF.

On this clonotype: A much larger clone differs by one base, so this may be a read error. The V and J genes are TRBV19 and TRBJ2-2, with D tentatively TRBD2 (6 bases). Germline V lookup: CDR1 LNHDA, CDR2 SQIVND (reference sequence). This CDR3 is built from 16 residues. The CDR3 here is CASRGLDRGYTGQLFF. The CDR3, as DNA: TGTGCCAGTAGAGGACTGGACCGGGGGTACACCGGGCAGCTGTTTTTT.

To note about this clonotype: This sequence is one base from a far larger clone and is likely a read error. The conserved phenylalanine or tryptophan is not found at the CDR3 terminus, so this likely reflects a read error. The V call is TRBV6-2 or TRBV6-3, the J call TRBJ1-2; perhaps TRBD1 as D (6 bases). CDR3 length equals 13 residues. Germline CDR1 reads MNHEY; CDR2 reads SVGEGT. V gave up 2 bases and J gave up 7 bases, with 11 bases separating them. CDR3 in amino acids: CASSYGGQFGYTL. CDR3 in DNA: TGTGCCAGCAGTTACGGGGGGCAGTTTGGCTACACCCTC.